These 24 T cell receptor beta chains were all obtained from the same sample, sequenced in a study of T cells in Graves' hyperthyroidism and ophthalmopathy. Using RNA transcripts as the source, TCR beta CDR3 regions were amplified. Carried out on the TCR CDR3, a first-round RT-PCR used the HTBI primer set. TCRdb used MiXCR to reprocess the multiplex PCR reads, holding one entry per CDR3 protein. The data contain over 300,000 distinct CDR3 sequences, approximately 14% of them singletons. The sequenced sample consisted of blood. The receptors stem from a woman between 40 and 50 years old with Graves' ophthalmopathy.

A few counts support this clonotype. This rearrangement joins TRBV5-8 to TRBJ1-5; TRBD1 is a possible D gene (6 bases). Trimming pared 0 bases from V and 0 bases from J, leaving 19 bases between. The CDR3 runs to 19 residues. Germline CDR1 reads SGHTS; CDR2 reads YDEGEE. CDR3: CASSLAGQSRGYSNQPQHF. The CDR3 DNA reads as TGTGCCAGCAGCTTGGCTGGTCAATCCAGGGGTTATAGCAATCAGCCCCAGCATTTT.

The CDR3, as DNA: TGCAGTGCTAGGGGAGAAACCTTC. Translating gives CSARGETF. The chain is built from TRBV20-1 and TRBJ1-2, with D unresolved. V lost 3 bases, J lost 14 bases, and 7 bases lay in between. The germline gives CDR1 DFQATT, CDR2 SNEGSKA (reference sequence). There are 8 residues in the CDR3.

The V gene is TRBV28, the J gene TRBJ2-5; TRBD2 aligns across 11 bases. This CDR3 has 16 amino acids. Germline V CDR1 and CDR2: MDHEN, SYDVKM. The V and J ends lost 5 bases and 5 bases, in that order; junction bases with no gene match: 10. CDR3 DNA sequence: TGTGCCAGCAGTGATTTCGTAGCGGGGGGGCAGGAGACCCAGTACTTC. Its protein is CASSDFVAGGQETQYF.

Only a few counts were recorded for this clonotype. The chain is built from TRBV14 and TRBJ2-7; D not certain. V lost 5 bases to trimming and J lost 3 bases, with 14 bases between them. This CDR3 is 14 amino acids long. CDR1 and CDR2 from the germline V gene are SGHDN and FVKESK. CDR3 DNA sequence: TGTGCCAGCAGCTTCTTCGGATCCAGCTACGAGCAGTACTTC. This codes for CASSFFGSSYEQYF.

With regard to this clonotype: This clone may be a read error of a much larger clone one base away. This rearrangement joins TRBV18 to TRBJ1-1; D remains ambiguous. Germline V gene data show CDR1 as KGHSH and CDR2 as LQKENI. This CDR3 region has 12 residues. DNA for the CDR3: TGTACCAGCTCAGCGAACCCAACTGAAGCTTTCTTT. Translating gives CTSSANPTEAFF.

A note on this clonotype: A much larger clone is a single base away; this may be a read error. This chain joins TRBV10-2 and TRBJ2-3, with D possibly being TRBD2 (5 bases). The CDR3 covers 15 residues. Germline CDR1 WSHSY, CDR2 SAAADI. The CDR3 reads CASTEGRQFTDTQYF. The CDR3 nucleotides are TGCGCCAGCACTGAGGGCCGGCAGTTCACAGATACGCAGTATTTT.

The sample holds many counts of this clonotype. The genes are TRBV5-1 and TRBJ2-1; TRBD2 aligns across 8 bases. Per the germline V gene, CDR1 is SGHRS and CDR2 is YFSETQ. The CDR3 covers 14 residues. V lost 2 bases, J lost 6 bases, and 4 bases stayed unmatched. The CDR3 sequence: CASSFGGDTNEQFF. The CDR3 region has the DNA TGCGCCAGCAGCTTCGGGGGGGACACCAATGAGCAGTTCTTC.

This chain links TRBV20-1 with TRBJ2-1, with TRBD2 identical over 8 bases. The CDR3 loop spans 14 amino acids. Trimming cost V 5 bases and J 4 bases; bases outside gene matches: 7. The germline gives CDR1 DFQATT, CDR2 SNEGSKA (reference sequence). In nucleotides, the CDR3 is TGCAGTGCTGGGACTAGGACGGGTTACAATGAGCAGTTCTTC. This gives the protein CSAGTRTGYNEQFF.

This clonotype was observed many times. In nucleotides, the CDR3 is TGTGCCAGCTCCACGCTTACAGAGACCCAGTACTTC. This gives the protein CASSTLTETQYF. The chain couples TRBV18 to TRBJ2-5; D gene unclear. The germline V gene has CDR1 KGHSH and CDR2 LQKENI. The germline V and J ends were trimmed by 6 bases and 4 bases, with 9 bases remaining between them. The CDR3 totals 12 residues.

On this clonotype: Being one base from a much bigger clone, this may be a read error. The rearrangement joins TRBV10-3 to TRBJ2-2; TRBD1 aligns across 7 bases. The CDR3 runs 16 residues. In germline, CDR1 is ENHRY, CDR2 SYGVKD. The CDR3, as DNA: TGTGCCACGCGGCACATACCGGGACAGAACACCGGGGAGCTGCTTTTT. Encoded protein: CATRHIPGQNTGELLF.

This clonotype was counted between two and nine times. V usage is TRBV20-1 and J usage is TRBJ2-5; 8 bases agree with TRBD2. The V and J ends lost 6 bases and 4 bases, in that order; junction bases with no gene match: 7. The CDR3 has 13 amino acids. Per the germline V gene, CDR1 is DFQATT and CDR2 is SNEGSKA (reference sequence). The CDR3 DNA sequence: TGCAGTGCCGCTAGCGGGTTGGGAGAGACCCAGTACTTC. Translating gives CSAASGLGETQYF.

This clonotype occurred a few times. The rearrangement links TRBV14 to TRBJ2-6, with D perhaps matching TRBD2 (6 bases). Germline CDR1 reads SGHDN; CDR2 reads FVKESK. The CDR3 loop spans 15 amino acids. V was clipped by 3 bases and J by 5 bases, with 11 bases between them. The CDR3 loop reads CASSQGGFWANVLTF. CDR3 DNA sequence: TGTGCCAGCAGCCAGGGGGGTTTTTGGGCCAACGTCCTGACTTTC.

Notes on this clonotype: This sequence may be a read error, since a much larger clone differs from it by one base. The CDR3 protein is CASGLHLNTEALF. The CDR3 bases are TGTGCCAGTGGGTTGCACTTGAACACTGAAGCTCTCTTT. The V gene is TRBV12-3 or TRBV12-4, the J gene TRBJ1-1; no firm D call. CDR3 size: 13 residues.

This clonotype was recorded at least ten times. This chain uses TRBV27 with TRBJ2-3, with 10 bases that match TRBD2. There are 17 residues in the CDR3. J lost 0 bases, V lost 9 bases, and 12 bases had no gene match. Looked up from germline, CDR1 is MNHEY and CDR2 is SMNVEV (reference sequence). The CDR3: CASKSWTSGGSTDTQYF. In DNA form, the CDR3 reads TGTGCCAGTAAGTCATGGACTAGCGGAGGTAGCACAGATACGCAGTATTTT.

This CDR3 reads CASSPVPSDNTGELFF. The DNA for the CDR3 is TGTGCCAGCTCACCAGTCCCTAGCGATAACACCGGGGAGCTGTTTTTT. This chain uses TRBV7-8 with TRBJ2-2, with a tentative D call TRBD2 (6 bases). Germline V CDR1 and CDR2: SGHVS, FQNEAQ. Trimming shortened V by 8 bases and J by 2 bases, and 18 bases separated the two germline ends. The CDR3 contains 16 residues.

This clonotype was counted at least ten times. This chain connects TRBV24-1 to TRBJ2-1; D not resolved. Germline V gene lookup returns CDR1 KGHDR and CDR2 SFDVKD. CDR3 length: 13 residues. V was pared by 4 bases and J by 8 bases, with 11 bases between. For the CDR3, the DNA is TGTGCCACCAGTGACTCTAGGGCGGATGAGCAGTTCTTC. This gives the protein CATSDSRADEQFF.

This clonotype was seen at least ten times. The CDR3 is CATRGGPWTGSYEQYF. The CDR3 DNA is TGTGCCACCCGCGGCGGTCCGTGGACGGGCTCCTACGAGCAGTACTTC. This chain connects TRBV28 to TRBJ2-7; no firm D call. The germline CDR1 and CDR2 sequences are MDHEN and SYDVKM. This CDR3 contains 16 residues. Trimming pared 10 bases from V and 0 bases from J, leaving 22 bases between.

This clonotype was counted ten times or more. The J gene is TRBJ2-7, the V gene TRBV5-1; D is undetermined. V lost 1 base and J 3 bases, leaving 8 bases between the germline ends. The CDR3 has 13 amino acids. Germline V lookup: CDR1 SGHRS, CDR2 YFSETQ. The CDR3 is CASSLFVGYEQYF. The DNA for the CDR3 is TGCGCCAGCAGCTTGTTTGTCGGCTACGAGCAGTACTTC. The whole variable domain, filled in from reference TRBV5-1 and TRBJ2-7, reads KAGVTQTPRYLIKTRGQQVTLSCSPISGHRSVSWYQQTPGQGLQFLFEYFSETQRNKGNFPGRFSGRQFSNSRSEMNVSTLELGDSALYLCASSLFVGYEQYFGPGTRLTVT.

In this sample, this clonotype turned up many times. This chain links TRBV24-1 with TRBJ1-2; 7 nucleotides match TRBD1. The CDR3 length is 14 residues. Germline assignment: CDR1 KGHDR and CDR2 SFDVKD. Trimming removed 9 bases from V and 0 bases from J; junction bases left unmatched: 6. The CDR3 sequence is CATSVGQSNYGYTF. The CDR3 DNA is TGTGCCACCTCGGTGGGACAGTCTAACTATGGCTACACCTTC.

This clonotype showed up just a few times. In nucleotides, the CDR3 is TGTGCCATCAGTGAGTCCGAAGCTGCAACCTACGAGCAGTACTTC. It specifies CAISESEAATYEQYF. The chain couples TRBV10-3 to TRBJ2-7, with unresolved D. The germline gives CDR1 ENHRY, CDR2 SYGVKD. V dropped 0 bases and J dropped 2 bases, with 11 bases sitting between them. The CDR3 spans 15 residues.

This clonotype was seen a handful of times. The genes are TRBV5-1 and TRBJ1-6; 7 nucleotides match TRBD1. The germline V gene encodes CDR1 SGHRS and CDR2 YFSETQ. The junction had 4 bases not matched to a gene; V was cut back by 4 bases and J by 0 bases. The CDR3 has 16 amino acids. The CDR3 here is CASSLTGSSYNSPLHF. CDR3 coding DNA: TGCGCCAGCAGCCTGACAGGGAGCTCCTATAATTCACCCCTCCACTTT.

The V gene is TRBV9, the J gene TRBJ1-3; possibly TRBD1 for D (5 bases). CDR1 is SGDLS, CDR2 YYNGEE, per germline. The CDR3 is 14 residues long. Trimming stripped 3 bases from V and 0 bases from J, with 7 bases between. For the CDR3, the DNA is TGTGCCAGCAGCGCCACAGGCTCTGGAAACACCATATATTTT. This sequence encodes CASSATGSGNTIYF.

This rearrangement joins TRBV5-1 to TRBJ1-3; a weak D match, TRBD1 (5 bases). Germline CDR1 is SGHRS and CDR2 is YFSETQ. This CDR3 comprises 14 residues. V was clipped by 3 bases and J by 0 bases, with 7 bases between them. For the CDR3, the DNA is TGCGCCAGCAGCTGGGACCCCTCTGGAAACACCATATATTTT. Translation gives CASSWDPSGNTIYF.

This clonotype has at least ten counts. The V gene is TRBV7-8, the J gene TRBJ1-5; perhaps TRBD1 as D (5 bases). The ends were cut back, 5 bases at V and 7 bases at J, with 12 bases in the middle. Germline V lookup: CDR1 SGHVS, CDR2 FQNEAQ. This CDR3 spans 13 amino acids. As DNA, the CDR3 is TGTGCCAGCAGCCTCAGGGATATGCAGCCCCAGCATTTT. It yields the protein CASSLRDMQPQHF.